A single sample gave rise to the 30 T cell receptor beta chains below, sequenced in a study of cytomegalovirus exposure and HLA in healthy donors. Use of 60 Vbeta and 13 Jbeta primers characterized the PCR. Repertoires were generated with immunoSEQ multiplex PCR, while TCRdb's copy carries only in-frame clones and drops some. The sample lists around 100,000 clones, around 70% occurring once. Input material: PBMCs. These receptors were collected from a man between 25 and 39 years old in good health and CMV-seropositive.

The chain links TRBV5-1 to TRBJ1-6; 10 nucleotides agree with TRBD1. Trimming took 3 bases from V and 9 from J; bases not matched to a gene: 6. Germline CDR1 reads SGHRS; CDR2 reads YFSETQ. The CDR3 sequence is 15 residues long. This CDR3 is CASSSGQGEGSPLHF. The CDR3 DNA follows: TGCGCCAGCAGCTCAGGACAGGGGGAAGGTTCACCCCTCCACTTT.

The chain recombines TRBV29-1 with TRBJ2-3, with D tentatively TRBD2 (5 bases). The CDR3 totals 16 residues. CDR1 is SQVTM and CDR2 is ANQGSEA in the germline V gene. Trimming removed 4 bases from V and 7 bases from J, with 24 bases in between. The CDR3, as DNA: TGCAGCGTTGTCTCGGGGAGTGCTCTAGCACAGAATACGCAGTATTTT. It yields the protein CSVVSGSALAQNTQYF.

This clone was detected a few times. This chain uses TRBV18 with TRBJ1-1; D call uncertain. The CDR3 contains 15 residues. The germline V and J ends were trimmed by 5 bases and 2 bases, with 15 bases remaining between them. Germline V CDR1 and CDR2: KGHSH, LQKENI. The CDR3 reads CASSAVPASNTEAFF. The CDR3 DNA sequence: TGTGCCAGCTCAGCCGTACCTGCGTCTAACACTGAAGCTTTCTTT.

The J gene is TRBJ2-1, the V gene TRBV28; perhaps TRBD1 as D (5 bases). Trimming removed 6 bases at V and 4 bases at J, with 7 bases between. The CDR3 loop spans 12 amino acids. In germline, CDR1 is MDHEN, CDR2 SYDVKM. The CDR3 nucleotides read TGTGCCAGCAGGACAGAATACAATGAGCAGTTCTTC. It is translated as CASRTEYNEQFF.

This clone was counted a few times. The gene calls are TRBV6-5 and TRBJ1-2; 7 positions match TRBD1. Germline values: CDR1 MNHEY, CDR2 SVGAGI. V shed 4 bases, J shed 8 bases, and the junction held 13 bases outside the gene matches. The CDR3 covers 15 residues. CDR3: CASSSLQGFEGGYTF. CDR3 bases: TGTGCCAGCAGTTCATTACAGGGGTTTGAGGGGGGCTACACCTTC.

The chain employs TRBV19 and TRBJ2-5, with 8 bases fitting TRBD2. The germline V gene has CDR1 LNHDA and CDR2 SQIVND (reference sequence). V was clipped by 7 bases and J by 3 bases; unmatched bases: 13. CDR3 size: 16 residues. The CDR3 loop is CASTTRSGGMKETQYF. Here the CDR3 DNA reads TGTGCCAGTACTACTAGGAGCGGGGGAATGAAAGAGACCCAGTACTTC.

This clone appeared a single time. The same CDR3 also results from other DNA sequences found in this sample. The chain carries TRBV9 and TRBJ1-2; 10 nucleotides match TRBD1. V lost 4 bases to trimming and J lost 5 bases; unmatched junction nucleotides: 11. Per the germline V gene, CDR1 is SGDLS and CDR2 is YYNGEE. This CDR3 region has 16 residues. The CDR3 bases are TGTGCCAGCAGCTTAGACCGGGACAGGGGCTGGTATGGCTACACCTTC. Protein sequence: CASSLDRDRGWYGYTF.

The chain recombines TRBV30 with TRBJ2-2; D uncertain. Trimming left V 2 bases short and J 4 bases short, with 11 bases between. Germline V gene sequence: CDR1 GTSNPN, CDR2 SVGIG (reference sequence). This CDR3 spans 14 amino acids. The DNA of the CDR3 is TGTGCCTGGAGTCTCTTAGCCGGCACCGGGGAGCTGTTTTTT. This encodes CAWSLLAGTGELFF.

This chain uses TRBV10-1 with TRBJ2-3, with 9 bases matching TRBD2. J lost 0 bases, V lost 7 bases, and 8 bases had no gene match. The CDR3 consists of 16 residues. CDR1 and CDR2 from the germline V gene are WNHNN and SYGVQD (reference sequence). This CDR3 is CASKAGGYLSTDTQYF. As DNA, the CDR3 is TGCGCCAGCAAAGCGGGGGGATATCTGAGCACAGATACGCAGTATTTT.

The gene calls are TRBV6-5 and TRBJ1-2; perhaps TRBD1 as D (5 bases). Deletions cut 8 bases from V and 7 bases from J, with 23 bases between. The CDR3 is made up of 15 amino acids. CDR1 is MNHEY, CDR2 SVGAGI, per germline. The CDR3 DNA follows: TGTGCCAGCCGGGGGAAAACTACCTCGGGTTCTGGCTACACCTTC. It is translated as CASRGKTTSGSGYTF.

This chain joins TRBV12-5 and TRBJ1-1, with TRBD1 as a possible D gene (5 bases). The V end lost 5 bases, the J end lost 0 bases, and 13 bases lay between the germline ends. Germline V CDR1 and CDR2: LGHNT, FRNRAP. The CDR3 runs to 15 residues. DNA for the CDR3: TGTGCTAGTGGTCATCAGGGATTAATGAACACTGAAGCTTTCTTT. It is translated as CASGHQGLMNTEAFF.

This clone was recorded a few times. The CDR3 coding sequence is TGTGCCTGGAAAGGCAGGGGCGGGCAGCCCCAGCATTTT. Amino acids: CAWKGRGGQPQHF. V gene TRBV30 combines with J gene TRBJ1-5; tentatively, D is TRBD1 (6 bases). CDR3 length equals 13 residues. Germline CDR1 and CDR2: GTSNPN and SVGIG (reference sequence). Trimming shortened V by 4 bases and J by 7 bases, and 14 bases separated the two germline ends.

This clone turned up a few times. The chain has TRBV6-1 and TRBJ2-1; 7 bases map to TRBD1. Germline-derived CDR1 and CDR2 are MNHNS and SASEGT. This CDR3 has 14 residues. V lost 4 bases to trimming and J lost 6 bases; unmatched junction nucleotides: 6. In DNA, the CDR3 is TGTGCCAGCAGTGGAAGACAGGGCACCAATGAGCAGTTCTTC. Translating gives CASSGRQGTNEQFF.

J is TRBJ2-6 and V is TRBV5-1; no clear D gene. The length of the CDR3 is 16 residues. The V and J ends lost 0 bases and 1 base respectively, with 8 bases between them. The germline V gene encodes CDR1 SGHRS and CDR2 YFSETQ. The CDR3 DNA reads as TGCGCCAGCAGCTTGGGACTCCTTTCTGGGGCCAACGTCCTGACTTTC. It yields the protein CASSLGLLSGANVLTF.

The V call is TRBV7-2, the J call TRBJ1-4, with a possible D match to TRBD1 (6 bases). V lost 3 bases, J lost 4 bases, and 9 bases lay in between. The CDR3 consists of 14 residues. CDR1 and CDR2 (germline): SGHTA, FQGNSA. The CDR3: CASSLDRNNEKLFF. The CDR3 DNA reads TGTGCCAGCAGCTTGGACAGAAATAATGAAAAACTGTTTTTT.

The chain couples TRBV27 to TRBJ2-3, with 7 nucleotides matching TRBD1. Unmatched junction bases numbered 12, after V lost 7 bases and J lost 2 bases. The V gene's germline CDR1 is MNHEY and CDR2 SMNVEV (reference sequence). The CDR3 has 16 amino acids. CDR3 residues: CASTSRRDSFTDTQYF. The DNA of the CDR3 is TGTGCCAGCACCTCACGCCGGGACAGCTTCACAGATACGCAGTATTTT.

V usage is TRBV11-2 and J usage is TRBJ1-6; D is unclear. Germline V gene data show CDR1 as SGHAT and CDR2 as FQNNGV. The CDR3 covers 14 residues. The V gene lost 1 base and the J gene lost 4 bases, with 5 bases spanning the gap. CDR3 loop: CASSLALYNSPLHF. CDR3 DNA: TGTGCCAGCAGCTTAGCCCTTTATAATTCACCCCTCCACTTT.

This clone was observed once. The genes are TRBV29-1 and TRBJ2-2, with D tentatively TRBD1 (6 bases). Trimming left V 0 bases short and J 6 bases short, with 11 bases between. The CDR3 is made up of 14 amino acids. CDR1 is SQVTM, CDR2 ANQGSEA, per germline. CDR3 amino acids: CSVEETGQAGELFF. The CDR3 nucleotides read TGCAGCGTTGAAGAGACAGGCCAAGCCGGGGAGCTGTTTTTT.

The chain recombines TRBV5-1 with TRBJ2-3, with D possibly being TRBD2 (6 bases). Trimming left V 1 base short and J 2 bases short, with 11 bases between. The CDR3 is 15 amino acids. In germline, CDR1 is SGHRS, CDR2 YFSETQ. Written as DNA, the CDR3 is TGCGCCAGCAGCTTGAGGGACTTCCACACAGATACGCAGTATTTT. Translation: CASSLRDFHTDTQYF.

The genes are TRBV11-1 and TRBJ1-6, with D unclear. This CDR3 spans 17 amino acids. The germline gives CDR1 SGHAT, CDR2 FQDESV (reference sequence). The V gene lost 6 bases and the J gene lost 0 bases, with 15 bases spanning the gap. CDR3: CASSSGARSSYNSPLHF. In DNA, the CDR3 is TGTGCCAGCAGTTCGGGTGCGAGGAGCTCCTATAATTCACCCCTCCACTTT.

CDR3 loop: CASSLSRGYSVAFF. Here the CDR3 DNA reads TGTGCCAGCAGCTTAAGTCGAGGTTATTCAGTGGCTTTCTTT. The rearrangement joins TRBV11-2 to TRBJ1-1; D gene ambiguous. V lost 2 bases and J lost 11, with 18 bases in between. Germline CDR1 is SGHAT and CDR2 is FQNNGV. The CDR3 sequence is 14 residues long.

This sequence joins TRBV7-6 and TRBJ1-2, with no clear D. CDR3 length: 16 residues. Germline V lookup: CDR1 SGHVS, CDR2 FNYEAQ. V gave up 1 base and J gave up 7 bases, with 19 bases separating them. In DNA form, the CDR3 reads TGTGCCAGCAGCTTAGGCGAATTCCGGAGGGTTTCTGGCTACACCTTC. It translates to CASSLGEFRRVSGYTF.

The chain links TRBV19 to TRBJ1-5, with TRBD1 matching 8 bases. Unmatched junction bases numbered 4, after V lost 8 bases and J lost 4 bases. This CDR3 spans 13 amino acids. Germline V gives CDR1 LNHDA, CDR2 SQIVND (reference sequence). The CDR3 DNA reads TGTGCCAGTCACGACAGGGGAAATCAGCCCCAGCATTTT. Translation: CASHDRGNQPQHF.

This sequence joins TRBV4-3 and TRBJ2-1; TRBD2 aligns across 9 bases. This CDR3 is 16 amino acids long. The V and J ends lost 2 bases and 5 bases, in that order; junction bases with no gene match: 7. The germline V gene has CDR1 LGHNA and CDR2 YSLEER. Here the CDR3 DNA reads TGCGCCAGCAGCCAATCCGCGGGGGGGATCGACAATGAGCAGTTCTTC. It is translated as CASSQSAGGIDNEQFF.

This chain connects TRBV13 to TRBJ1-1; tentatively, D is TRBD1 (5 bases). This CDR3 spans 14 amino acids. V was pared by 7 bases and J by 5 bases, with 17 bases between. CDR1 is PRHDT and CDR2 is FYEKMQ in the germline V gene (reference sequence). DNA of the CDR3: TGTGCCAGCACCCTAATGTCCAGGGATACTGAAGCTTTCTTT. It specifies CASTLMSRDTEAFF.

The table lists this clone with a few counts. The chain is built from TRBV2 and TRBJ1-2; D unclear. With 7 bases removed from V and 5 bases from J, the gap between germline ends came to 14 bases. The CDR3 is made up of 13 amino acids. CDR1 and CDR2 from the germline V gene are SNHLY and FYNNEI. The CDR3 DNA reads TGTGCCAGCACGGGTATCGCTCGATATGGCTACACCTTC. Its protein is CASTGIARYGYTF.

The rearrangement links TRBV7-9 to TRBJ1-6, with 7 bases that match TRBD1. Trimming at V came to 3 bases and at J to 14 bases, leaving 16 bases not matched to a gene. Per the germline V gene, CDR1 is SEHNR and CDR2 is FQNEAQ (reference sequence). The CDR3 is 16 residues long. CDR3 bases: TGTGCCAGCAGCTTTCCCTTGGGACAGCAGTTTCAGGCCCTCCACTTT. Protein: CASSFPLGQQFQALHF. The variable domain in full, with the rest retrieved from reference TRBV7-9 and TRBJ1-6, is DTGVSQNPRHKITKRGQNVTFRCDPISEHNRLYWYRQTLGQGPEFLTYFQNEAQLEKSRLLSDRFSAERPKGSFSTLEIQRTEQGDSAMYLCASSFPLGQQFQALHFGNGTRLTVT.

This clone was counted between two and nine times. The rearrangement uses TRBV11-2 and TRBJ1-2; D is possibly TRBD1 (6 bases). CDR3 length: 13 amino acids. Trimming removed 8 bases from V and 5 bases from J, with 15 bases in between. Looked up from germline, CDR1 is SGHAT and CDR2 is FQNNGV. For the CDR3, the DNA is TGTGCCAGCTCTACGACAGGAAGGTATGGCTACACCTTC. Protein: CASSTTGRYGYTF.

The chain uses TRBV19 and TRBJ1-1, with D tentatively TRBD1 (6 bases). This CDR3 region has 13 residues. The germline V gene encodes CDR1 LNHDA and CDR2 SQIVND (reference sequence). V shed 9 bases and J shed 1 base, with 12 bases lying between them. The CDR3, as DNA: TGTGCCAGCCAAGCGGGGGCGAACACTGAAGCTTTCTTT. Protein: CASQAGANTEAFF.

The chain couples TRBV9 to TRBJ2-7, with TRBD1 identical over 7 bases. Germline V gives CDR1 SGDLS, CDR2 YYNGEE. The CDR3 runs to 15 residues. Trimming took 0 bases from V and 6 from J; bases not matched to a gene: 9. Here the CDR3 DNA reads TGTGCCAGCAGCGTAGCAGGGGCAGGGGGTAGCGAGCAGTACTTC. Its translation is CASSVAGAGGSEQYF. Drawing the rest from reference TRBV9 and TRBJ2-7, the complete variable domain is DSGVTQTPKHLITATGQRVTLRCSPRSGDLSVYWYQQSLDQGLQFLIQYYNGEERAKGNILERFSAQQFPDLHSELNLSSLELGDSALYFCASSVAGAGGSEQYFGPGTRLTVT.